This TCR beta chain is from a study of graft-versus-host responses after intestinal transplantation. At the level of the study: The study gave all recipients anti-thymocyte globulin induction, then tacrolimus and steroids for about 3 years. General study points: High graft-versus-host to host-versus-graft clonal ratios were seen in allografts of patients with graft-donor T cell macrochimerism. Detected in recipient marrow were GvH clones, some of which were first observed in ileum or blood. Circulating GvH clone levels at their peak were associated with HvG declines (early post-transplant).

CDR3 size: 13 residues. Trimming stripped 0 bases from V and 9 bases from J, with 10 bases between. The germline V gene encodes CDR1 SGDLS and CDR2 YYNGEE. Points on this clone: What it binds is not known.

Assay: immunoSEQ multiplex PCR; the TCRdb copy retains only in-frame clones and omits some. The table has about 64,000 clones, approximately 90% seen once. Here the sequenced sample was unstimulated CD8+ T cells sorted from spleen or lymph node cells, taken before transplant. The clonotype comes from a human donor who was the organ donor for an intestinal transplant. The chain couples TRBV9 to TRBJ2-1, with D perhaps TRBD1 (5 bases). The CDR3 spells CASSVVRGSEQFF. The CDR3 DNA sequence: TGTGCCAGCAGCGTAGTTAGGGGTTCTGAGCAGTTCTTC.